The rows below give T cell receptor beta chains drawn from one sample of a study of PD-L1 blockade in urothelial cancer. Data came from immunoSEQ multiplex PCR; TCRdb stores just in-frame clones and leaves some out. The sample consists of about 51,000 clones, approximately 86% of them appearing once. Sequencing was performed on PBMCs, taken around atezolizumab (anti-PD-L1) treatment. These receptors were taken from a man in his fifties or sixties with urothelial cancer. CDR3s leave out the opening cysteine and the closing phenylalanine or tryptophan.

CDR3: ASSLGRAGTEAF
length: 12
J: TRBJ1-1
V: TRBV7-9

CDR3: ASRFRGGLSEQF
length: 12
J: TRBJ2-1
V: TRBV5-1

CDR3: ASSFGSPAYEQY
length: 12
J: TRBJ2-7
V: TRBV27

CDR3: ASSLPQGRMYEQF
length: 13
J: TRBJ2-1
V: TRBV7-9

CDR3: ASSFGTQNYEQY
length: 12
J: TRBJ2-7
V: TRBV7-2

CDR3: ASGLYGNYEQY
length: 11
J: TRBJ2-7
V: TRBV12-5

CDR3: ASSYVLGAGTQY
length: 12
J: TRBJ2-5
V: TRBV6-5

CDR3: AWSLGGWEY
length: 9
J: TRBJ2-7
V: TRBV30

CDR3: ASSVLIDTQY
length: 10
J: TRBJ2-3
V: TRBV9

CDR3: AWSPGSIYEQY
length: 11
J: TRBJ2-7
V: TRBV30

CDR3: ASSPGRGYEQY
length: 11
J: TRBJ2-7
V: TRBV27

CDR3: AWNSGLYTGELF
length: 12
J: TRBJ2-2
V: TRBV30

CDR3: ASQNMGGGQGETQY
length: 14
J: TRBJ2-5
V: TRBV2

CDR3: ASSVDVPGPYGYT
length: 13
J: TRBJ1-2
V: TRBV9

CDR3: SVSTGLTYEQY
length: 11
J: TRBJ2-7
V: TRBV29-1

CDR3: ASSSPRGGYGYT
length: 12
J: TRBJ1-2
V: TRBV5-4

CDR3: ASSLSRRASRHGYGNEQF
length: 18
J: TRBJ2-1
V: TRBV28

CDR3: ASSDRPGHLSSYNSPLH
length: 17
J: TRBJ1-6
V: TRBV9

CDR3: ARSGMVSGGYNEQF
length: 14
J: TRBJ2-1
V: TRBV5-3

CDR3: ASSWGTQGRSFGYT
length: 14
J: TRBJ1-2
V: TRBV5-6

CDR3: ASSLLRAAAANEQY
length: 14
J: TRBJ2-7
V: TRBV28

CDR3: ASSLLQGTLGFTGELF
length: 16
J: TRBJ2-2
V: TRBV7-9

CDR3: ASSPRTAGVTGELF
length: 14
J: TRBJ2-2
V: TRBV13

CDR3: ASSWTLAGGGSYNEQF
length: 16
J: TRBJ2-1
V: TRBV5-6

CDR3: ASSIPRGGRSPLH
length: 13
J: TRBJ1-6
V: TRBV19

CDR3: ASSLYRNTEAF
length: 11
J: TRBJ1-1
V: TRBV6-4

CDR3: SVASGRALNEQF
length: 12
J: TRBJ2-1
V: TRBV29-1

CDR3: ASRSVLALSTDTQY
length: 14
J: TRBJ2-3
V: TRBV5-1

CDR3: ASSHPENRPLEQY
length: 13
J: TRBJ2-7
V: TRBV4-3

CDR3: ASSYRGHGGYT
length: 11
J: TRBJ1-2
V: TRBV6-5

CDR3: AWSPSGSPLH
length: 10
J: TRBJ1-6
V: TRBV30

CDR3: ASSYGWTGGSYEQY
length: 14
J: TRBJ2-7
V: TRBV6-5

CDR3: ASNVLHVKTQY
length: 11
J: TRBJ2-5
V: TRBV2

CDR3: ASSLAGQGTAEQY
length: 13
J: TRBJ2-7
V: TRBV7-2

CDR3: ASSLTGTGYT
length: 10
J: TRBJ1-2
V: TRBV28

CDR3: ASKREHQETQY
length: 11
J: TRBJ2-5
V: TRBV7-2

CDR3: AISSTTDTQY
length: 10
J: TRBJ2-3
V: TRBV10-3

CDR3: AWSGHQVLGPQH
length: 12
J: TRBJ1-5
V: TRBV30

CDR3: ASSLGQSNTEAF
length: 12
J: TRBJ1-1
V: TRBV7-9

CDR3: ASSLTRTAYEQY
length: 12
J: TRBJ2-7
V: TRBV7-9

CDR3: ASSFRDRGYGVGYT
length: 14
J: TRBJ1-2
V: TRBV7-6

CDR3: ASSVGGGPNNEQF
length: 13
J: TRBJ2-1
V: TRBV9

CDR3: ASGLVRDRVFGGNQPQH
length: 17
J: TRBJ1-5
V: TRBV12-5

CDR3: ATSRGGQGSGNTIY
length: 14
J: TRBJ1-3
V: TRBV15

CDR3: SVGTSGTENIQY
length: 12
J: TRBJ2-4
V: TRBV29-1

CDR3: ATQGVTGEQY
length: 10
J: TRBJ2-7
V: TRBV10-3

CDR3: SARNSYEQY
length: 9
J: TRBJ2-7
V: TRBV20-1

CDR3: ASSPRGGLRHYGYT
length: 14
J: TRBJ1-2
V: TRBV7-2

CDR3: ASSLSGSYHEQY
length: 12
J: TRBJ2-7
V: TRBV7-9

CDR3: ASSPGQGVNEQF
length: 12
J: TRBJ2-1
V: TRBV9

CDR3: ASSYRGAEAF
length: 10
J: TRBJ1-1
V: TRBV27

CDR3: ASSYSEGGVYEQY
length: 13
J: TRBJ2-7
V: TRBV6-5

CDR3: ASSAREGLSNQPQH
length: 14
J: TRBJ1-5
V: TRBV2

CDR3: ASTVLAGETDTQY
length: 13
J: TRBJ2-3
V: TRBV27